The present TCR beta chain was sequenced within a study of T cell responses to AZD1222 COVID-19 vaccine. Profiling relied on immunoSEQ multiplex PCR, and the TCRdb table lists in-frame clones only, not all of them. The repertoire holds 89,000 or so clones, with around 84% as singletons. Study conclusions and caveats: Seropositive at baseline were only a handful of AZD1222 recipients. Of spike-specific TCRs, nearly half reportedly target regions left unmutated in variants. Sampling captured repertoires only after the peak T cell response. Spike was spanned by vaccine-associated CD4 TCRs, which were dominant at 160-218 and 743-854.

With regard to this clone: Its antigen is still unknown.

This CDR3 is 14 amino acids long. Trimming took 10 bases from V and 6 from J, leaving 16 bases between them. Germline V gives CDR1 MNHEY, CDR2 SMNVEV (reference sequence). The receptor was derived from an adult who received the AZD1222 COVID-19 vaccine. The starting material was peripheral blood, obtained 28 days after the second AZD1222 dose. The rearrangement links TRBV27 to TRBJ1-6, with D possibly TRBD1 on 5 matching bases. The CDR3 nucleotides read TGTGCCACGACCCGGGACCCAAGTAATTCACCCCTCCACTTT. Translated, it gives CATTRDPSNSPLHF.